This entry features one T cell receptor (beta chain) sequence. There is no known antigen for this receptor. No clone much larger than this one lies a single base away; base qualities are absent. From its cysteine to its phenylalanine, the CDR3 spans 16 amino acids. The kept DNA is CDR3 alone, 48 bases in frame from the first base. Between the V and J ends, shortened by 3 bases and 0 bases respectively, the junction contains 17 bases. Per the germline V gene (reference sequence), GTSNPN is the CDR1 and SVGIG is the CDR2. This entry belongs to a study of blood T cell repertoires in COVID-19 (dated by TCRdb to 2020 to 2021). General notes on the study: Samples from collaborators originated in the United States, Italy and Spain and spanned both the acute and convalescent phases of COVID-19. The prospective study material was composed of cDNA or gDNA derived from T cells, B-cell-depleted T cells, or PBMCs. Deeply sampled blood TCRbeta repertoires from subjects exposed to, actively infected with, or recovered from COVID-19 were included in the dataset. The repertoires were released in a freely available public database meant as a resource for research on the immune response to SARS-CoV-2. Samples came from the ongoing ImmuneRACE study (first 160 participants) plus 1,254 subjects from 6 global collaborators. Nearly every sample came with metadata listing a de-identified subject ID, COVID-19 status, age in years and sex. HLA class I and class II types, where available, came from metadata supplied by the sample provider rather than from assay-based typing. What the authors observed across the whole study: How much clinical and demographic metadata was included differed by source and by participant, and the metadata was provided uncurated.

The immunoSEQ Assay, a bias-controlled multiplex PCR, was used to amplify TCRbeta CDR3 regions from genomic DNA. The authors' analysis ran thus. The number of nucleated cells in each sample was estimated by amplification of reference gene primers within the assay. Sequence reads were collapsed and filtered to measure the absolute abundance of every unique TCRbeta CDR3 rearrangement. Productive Simpson clonality was computed per sample as the square root of Simpson's diversity index over productive rearrangements. Imported from immuneACCESS, the table was reduced by TCRdb to in-frame sequences with V and J called. These copies leave out some clones; in studies compared against another copy, an unresolved V gene accounts for under half, and the cause of the remainder is not known. V and J calls and clone size are given by that table; D and trimming were obtained from the DNA. The sample table lists a few hundred thousand clones, around four fifths of them with a count of one. The ten biggest clones cover 5% to 6% of the sample.

In the prospective study, participants were about 18 to 89 years old, resided in approximately 22 geographic areas of the United States, and were enrolled through a virtual design. In the prospective study, participants were assigned to cohorts based on the clinical history participants reported in a screening survey and a study questionnaire. Recovered participants in ImmuneRACE Cohort 3 were defined by two consecutive negative NP/OP PCR tests, clearance by a healthcare professional, or resolution of symptoms. Each participant in the prospective study had whole blood, serum and a nasopharyngeal or oropharyngeal swab collected by mobile phlebotomists. Prospective study participants could optionally give additional blood draws and questionnaires over an approximately 2-month period. Before DNA extraction, blood samples from the prospective study were shipped at room temperature or frozen.

In this chain, TRBV30 is recombined with TRBJ1-1; no D gene is confidently identified. This TCR was recovered from a woman in her 50s who had recovered from COVID-19. The material sequenced was PBMCs or T cells enriched from blood (not recorded which). The CDR3 here reads CAWSEILPGMNTEAFF. The nucleotide sequence is given as TGTGCCTGGAGCGAAATTCTTCCCGGGATGAACACTGAAGCTTTCTTT.